Below, one T cell receptor beta chain is given with its context. A single count supports this clone. No antigen is known for it. The record has no base qualities; no much larger clone is one base away. Library prep was done by the immunoSEQ multiplex PCR assay. In the original analysis: A statistical classification framework was developed to diagnose cytomegalovirus status using the catalog of TCR beta chain sequences. TCRdb obtained this table from immuneACCESS and retained in-frame rearrangements with V and J assigned. These tables miss some clones; where compared with another copy, unresolved V genes account for less than half of the shortfall, and the remainder is unexplained. That table gives V, J and clone size, and the DNA gave D and trimming. For this sample there are more than 120,000 clones; about 91% appear just once. The top ten hold 4.5% of the sample. From a lookup of the germline V gene, CDR1 and CDR2 are SGHNT and YENEEA. Including cysteine and phenylalanine, the CDR3 has 17 amino acids. Kept here is only the CDR3 DNA, which spans 51 bases and is read in frame from base 1. The germline V end is reduced by 1 base and the J end by 3 bases; junction bases left unmatched: 6.

These data originate in a study of cytomegalovirus exposure and HLA in healthy donors (dated by TCRdb to 2016 to 2017). Notes on the research overall: According to a later analysis, one platform produced both the roughly 120 validation repertoires and the roughly 640 repertoires of the first cohort. The study aimed to test whether cataloging public T cell receptors could reveal signatures of past pathogen exposure. In addition to the first cohort of 650 to 750 subjects, a separate validation cohort of 100 to 150 different subjects was used. High-throughput TCR immunosequencing, statistical association of individual TCRs with disease status, and machine learning were combined to predict cytomegalovirus infection status. General findings and caveats noted by the study authors: The authors suggested that the approach could potentially be generalized to other disease states and immunological phenotypes. A later analysis found that TCRs clustered in the first cohort also tended to co-occur in the roughly 120 validation repertoires, with 94% of cluster scores above 0. A later analysis had no HLA typing for the validation cohort, so co-occurrence there was scored across all 120 repertoires. The classifier was reported to diagnose cytomegalovirus status with high specificity and sensitivity in both the original cohort and the validation cohort. Across donors, most TCR sequences were observed very rarely, whereas some public TCRs were present in many individuals. A few of the identified cytomegalovirus-associated TCR beta chains were confirmed in vitro to be specific for cytomegalovirus antigens. The study listed 164 TCR beta chains as associated with cytomegalovirus.

The donors were included in the validation cohort of over a hundred subjects, a group kept apart from the approximately 700-subject first cohort. The sequenced material came from PBMCs. The rearranged segments are TRBV11-3 and TRBJ1-1, with 12 central nucleotides matching TRBD1. The TCR sequence derives from a man in his late teens or twenties in good health and CMV-seropositive. The CDR3 in this case is CASSLGDRGRPDTEAFF. In nucleotides, the sequence is TGTGCCAGCAGCTTAGGGGACAGGGGGCGCCCGGACACTGAAGCTTTCTTT.